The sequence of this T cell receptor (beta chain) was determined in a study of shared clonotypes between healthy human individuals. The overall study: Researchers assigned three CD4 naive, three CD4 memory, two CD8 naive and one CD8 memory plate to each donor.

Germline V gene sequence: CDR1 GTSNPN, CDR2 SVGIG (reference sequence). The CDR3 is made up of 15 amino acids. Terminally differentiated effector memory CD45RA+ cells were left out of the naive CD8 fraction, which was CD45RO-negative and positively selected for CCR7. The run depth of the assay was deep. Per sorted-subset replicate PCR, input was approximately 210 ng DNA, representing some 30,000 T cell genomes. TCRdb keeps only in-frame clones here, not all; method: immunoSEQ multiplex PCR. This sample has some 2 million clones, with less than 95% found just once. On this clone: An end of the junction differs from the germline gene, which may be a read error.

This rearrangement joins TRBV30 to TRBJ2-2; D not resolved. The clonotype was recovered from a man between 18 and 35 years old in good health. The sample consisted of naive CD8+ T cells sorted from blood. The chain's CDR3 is CTWSLVQTNTGELFF. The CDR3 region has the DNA TGTACCTGGAGTCTCGTTCAGACTAACACCGGGGAGCTGTTTTTT.